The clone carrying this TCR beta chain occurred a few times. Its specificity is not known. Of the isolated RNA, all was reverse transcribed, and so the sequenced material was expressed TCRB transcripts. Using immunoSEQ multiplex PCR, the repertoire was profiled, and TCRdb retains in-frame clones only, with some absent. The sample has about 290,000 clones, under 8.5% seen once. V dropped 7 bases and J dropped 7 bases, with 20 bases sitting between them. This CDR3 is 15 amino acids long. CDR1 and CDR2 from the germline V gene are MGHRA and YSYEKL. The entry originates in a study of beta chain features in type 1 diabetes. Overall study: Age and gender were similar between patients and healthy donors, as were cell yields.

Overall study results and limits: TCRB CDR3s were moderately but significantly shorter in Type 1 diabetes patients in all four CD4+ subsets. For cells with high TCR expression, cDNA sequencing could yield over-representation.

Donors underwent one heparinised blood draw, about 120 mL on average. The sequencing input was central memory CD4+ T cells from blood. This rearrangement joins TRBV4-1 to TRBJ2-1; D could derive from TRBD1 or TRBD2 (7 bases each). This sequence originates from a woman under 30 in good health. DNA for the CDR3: TGCGCCAGCAATCCAGGGGGGGCTATTCGTAATGAGCAGTTCTTC. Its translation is CASNPGGAIRNEQFF.